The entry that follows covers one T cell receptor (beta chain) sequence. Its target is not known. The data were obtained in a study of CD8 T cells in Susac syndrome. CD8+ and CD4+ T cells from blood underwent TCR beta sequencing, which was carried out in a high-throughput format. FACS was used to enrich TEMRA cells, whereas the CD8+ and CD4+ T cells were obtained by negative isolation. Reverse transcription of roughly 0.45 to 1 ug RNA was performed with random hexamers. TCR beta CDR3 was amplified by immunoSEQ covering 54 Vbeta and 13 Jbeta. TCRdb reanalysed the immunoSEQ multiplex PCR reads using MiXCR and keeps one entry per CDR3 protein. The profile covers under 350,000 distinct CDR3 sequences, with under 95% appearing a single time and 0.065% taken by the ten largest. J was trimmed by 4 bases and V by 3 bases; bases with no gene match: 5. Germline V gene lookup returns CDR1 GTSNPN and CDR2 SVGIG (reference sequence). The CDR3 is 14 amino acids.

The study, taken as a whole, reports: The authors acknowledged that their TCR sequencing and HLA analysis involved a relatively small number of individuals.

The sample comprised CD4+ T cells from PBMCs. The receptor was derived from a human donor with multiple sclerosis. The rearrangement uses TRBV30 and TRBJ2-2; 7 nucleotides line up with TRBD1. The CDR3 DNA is TGTGCCTGGAGGGACGACAGGGCCACCGGGGAGCTGTTTTTT. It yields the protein CAWRDDRATGELFF.